This T cell receptor (beta chain) was recovered during a study of CD8+ T cells in alopecia areata. Study observations and caveats: Lesional scalp, notably in alopecia totalis/universalis, had clonality above that of normal scalp.

The J segment lost 3 bases and the V segment lost 6 bases, leaving 7 bases of the junction unmatched. There are 14 residues in the CDR3. Germline CDR1 and CDR2: PRHDT and FYEKMQ (reference sequence). About this clone itself: Its matching antigen is unknown.

Extracted RNA was reverse transcribed, and the resulting cDNA served as sequencing template. Generated by immunoSEQ multiplex PCR, the TCRdb table keeps only in-frame clones and is missing some. This sample carries approximately 98,000 clones, around 55% of them seen once, and the ten largest clones take approximately 22%. The chain couples TRBV13 to TRBJ2-7; 8 bases are a match to TRBD1. This TCR was recovered from a human donor in good health. The sequencing input was CD8+ T cells sorted from blood. The CDR3 DNA reads as TGTGCCAGCAGTGCCGGACAGGGCCTCTACGAGCAGTACTTC. It encodes CASSAGQGLYEQYF. The whole variable domain, remainder taken from reference TRBV13 and TRBJ2-7, is AAGVIQSPRHLIKEKRETATLKCYPIPRHDTVYWYQQGPGQDPQFLISFYEKMQSDKGSIPDRFSAQQFSDYHSELNMSSLELGDSALYFCASSAGQGLYEQYFGPGTRLTVT.